The next 8 T cell receptor beta chains were all read from a single sample in a study of T-cell memory formation after mild COVID-19. TCRdb itself ran the 5' RACE reads through MiXCR, one entry per CDR3 protein. This sample carries 140,000 or so distinct CDR3 sequences, around 5.8% of them seen once, and the ten largest clones take approximately 2.1%. Specimen: PBMCs or a T cell subset sorted from them (not recorded which). All receptors come from an adult woman who had mild COVID-19 (a few samples of this study predate the infection). Cell type and time point are not known.

V usage is TRBV20-1 and J usage is TRBJ2-7, with 7 bases matching TRBD2. From germline, CDR1 is DFQATT and CDR2 SNEGSKA (reference sequence). This CDR3 region has 14 residues. After removal of 2 bases from V and 2 bases from J, the junction contained 6 bases not matched to a gene. The CDR3 here is CSARRAGRTYEQYF. The CDR3 nucleotides are TGCAGTGCTAGAAGAGCGGGGCGGACCTACGAGCAGTACTTC.

Many counts were recorded for this clonotype. The chain combines TRBV7-2 with TRBJ2-2; D gene ambiguous. Germline V gene lookup returns CDR1 SGHTA and CDR2 FQGNSA. Trimming took 4 bases from V and 0 from J, leaving 9 bases between them. The CDR3 spans 15 residues. The CDR3 loop reads CASSSRSANTGELFF. The CDR3 DNA follows: TGTGCCAGCAGCTCAAGATCTGCGAACACCGGGGAGCTGTTTTTT.

This clonotype was recorded a few times. The genes are TRBV24-1 and TRBJ1-2; tentatively, D is TRBD1 (6 bases). This CDR3 comprises 14 residues. V dropped 3 bases and J dropped 2 bases, with 9 bases sitting between them. CDR1 KGHDR and CDR2 SFDVKD come from the germline V gene. DNA for the CDR3: TGTGCCACCAGTGATCCCGGACAGAACTATGGCTACACCTTC. Its translation is CATSDPGQNYGYTF.

This clonotype has a count of ten or more. This chain links TRBV7-9 with TRBJ1-1, with D hard to call. Germline loops: CDR1 SEHNR, CDR2 FQNEAQ (reference sequence). V lost 1 base and J lost 4, with 10 bases in between. CDR3 size: 14 residues. In DNA, the CDR3 is TGTGCCAGCAGCTTAGGCGGTGGGAGCACTGAAGCTTTCTTT. Its protein is CASSLGGGSTEAFF.

The chain joins TRBV7-2 to TRBJ2-5; D call uncertain. The germline CDR1 and CDR2 sequences are SGHTA and FQGNSA. V shed 0 bases and J shed 2 bases, with 10 bases lying between them. The CDR3 contains 15 residues. The DNA for the CDR3 is TGTGCCAGCAGCTTAGCGTTCCGGGTACAAGAGACCCAGTACTTC. This gives the protein CASSLAFRVQETQYF.

In its sample, this clonotype was seen many times. The chain employs TRBV5-1 and TRBJ2-3, with no clear D. V was clipped by 0 bases and J by 6 bases, with 14 bases between them. The CDR3 consists of 15 residues. Germline CDR1 and CDR2: SGHRS and YFSETQ. CDR3 coding DNA: TGCGCCAGCAGCTTGGCCGCGAGGCAGTTCGATACGCAGTATTTT. This codes for CASSLAARQFDTQYF.

The V and J genes are TRBV7-9 and TRBJ1-5; perhaps TRBD1 as D (6 bases). In germline, CDR1 is SEHNR, CDR2 FQNEAQ (reference sequence). The V gene lost 5 bases and the J gene lost 0 bases, with 26 bases spanning the gap. This CDR3 is built from 20 residues. The CDR3 spells CASSHPRTEGFLHSNQPQHF. The CDR3 bases are TGTGCCAGCAGCCACCCCCGGACAGAGGGATTCCTGCATAGCAATCAGCCCCAGCATTTT.

Many counts were recorded for this clonotype. This rearrangement joins TRBV7-2 to TRBJ1-5; possibly TRBD1 for D (5 bases). Germline V lookup: CDR1 SGHTA, CDR2 FQGNSA. CDR3 size: 15 residues. V gave up 1 base and J gave up 4 bases, with 11 bases separating them. Written as DNA, the CDR3 is TGTGCCAGCAGCTTAGAACCAGGGTATAATCAGCCCCAGCATTTT. It encodes CASSLEPGYNQPQHF. Together with reference TRBV7-2 and TRBJ1-5, the CDR3 gives the full variable domain: GAGVSQSPSNKVTEKGKDVELRCDPISGHTALYWYRQSLGQGLEFLIYFQGNSAPDKSGLPSDRFSAERTGGSVSTLTIQRTQQEDSAVYLCASSLEPGYNQPQHFGDGTRLSIL.